This TCR beta chain was observed in a study of identical twins. Regarding the study as a whole: There was more out-of-frame TCR alpha sharing in monozygotic twins than models estimated. With abundant cord blood beta clonotypes, insertions were fewer; memory repertoires showed no such pattern. Findings came from cross-sectional statistics, without long-term follow-up of donors.

TCRdb re-called the 5' RACE reads through MiXCR, storing one row per CDR3 protein. The repertoire holds roughly 690,000 distinct CDR3 sequences, with approximately 6.1% as singletons. This clonotype showed up just a few times. Its antigen remains unknown. J was trimmed by 10 bases and V by 1 base; bases with no gene match: 5. This CDR3 region has 14 residues. Germline V gene data show CDR1 as SQVTM and CDR2 as ANQGSEA. The sample consisted of naive T cells sorted from blood. The clonotype was recovered from a man aged 18 to 35 in good health. This rearrangement joins TRBV29-1 to TRBJ2-1; 12 bases align to TRBD2. CDR3 loop: CSVEGLAGVEEQFF. DNA of the CDR3: TGCAGCGTTGAAGGACTAGCGGGAGTCGAAGAGCAGTTCTTC.